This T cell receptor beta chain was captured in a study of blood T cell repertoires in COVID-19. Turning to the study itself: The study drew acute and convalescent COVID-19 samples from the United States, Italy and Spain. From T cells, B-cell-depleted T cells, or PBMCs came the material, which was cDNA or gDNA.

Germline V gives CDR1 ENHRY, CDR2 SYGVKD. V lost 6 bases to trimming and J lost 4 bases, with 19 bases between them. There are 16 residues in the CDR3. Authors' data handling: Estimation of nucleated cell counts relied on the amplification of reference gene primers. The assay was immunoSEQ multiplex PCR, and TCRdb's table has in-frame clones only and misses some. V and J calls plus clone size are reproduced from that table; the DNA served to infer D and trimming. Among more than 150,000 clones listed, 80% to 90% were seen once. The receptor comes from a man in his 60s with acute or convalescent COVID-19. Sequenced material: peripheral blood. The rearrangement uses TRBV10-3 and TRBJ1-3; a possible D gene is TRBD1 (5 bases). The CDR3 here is CAIRQDPWVKGNTIYF. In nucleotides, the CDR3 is TGTGCCATCAGACAGGACCCCTGGGTGAAAGGAAACACCATATATTTT.